The rows below give T cell receptor beta chains drawn from one sample of a study of shared clonotypes between healthy human individuals. Only in-frame clones appear in the TCRdb table, and some are missing; sequencing was by immunoSEQ multiplex PCR. Of about 2 million clones in the sample, about 95% are singletons; the top ten hold 0.9% to 1.3%. Material for sequencing was naive CD8+ T cells sorted from blood. The receptor source for this set is a young man in good health. The CDR3 runs from the conserved cysteine through the conserved F or W. The D gene is left open where the match is weak. The size of a clone is reported for some rows only, either as once, few or many, or as a class for expanded clones.

clone size	V gene	D gene	J gene	CDR3 protein	CDR3 DNA
-	TRBV2	TRBD1	TRBJ1-5	CASSAGQGWGSQPQHF	TGTGCCAGCAGCGCTGGACAGGGGTGGGGATCGCAGCCCCAGCATTTT
-	TRBV29-1	-	TRBJ2-3	CSVEEGGQFSTDTQYF	TGCAGCGTTGAAGAAGGAGGGCAGTTTTCCACAGATACGCAGTATTTT
-	TRBV6-6	-	TRBJ2-5	CASSPQETQYF	TGTGCCAGCAGTCCCCAAGAGACCCAGTACTTC
-	TRBV5-7	TRBD2	TRBJ2-1	CASSLGLAGGNEQFF	TGTGCCAGCAGCTTGGGACTAGCGGGGGGCAATGAGCAGTTCTTC
once	TRBV27	-	TRBJ2-2	CASSLSSRVGEELFF	TGTGCCAGCAGTTTATCGTCCAGGGTAGGAGAGGAGCTGTTTTTT
-	TRBV5-4	TRBD1	TRBJ1-1	CASSLGGGGTEAFF	TGTGCCAGCAGCTTGGGAGGGGGCGGCACTGAAGCTTTCTTT
-	TRBV18	-	TRBJ2-7	CASSPTGVSYEQYF	TGTGCCAGCTCCCCGACAGGAGTCTCCTACGAGCAGTACTTC
-	TRBV25-1	TRBD1	TRBJ1-1	CASSDRQGGTEAFF	TGTGCCAGCAGTGATAGACAGGGGGGCACTGAAGCTTTCTTT
-	TRBV29-1	-	TRBJ1-4	CSVDEGNEKLFF	TGCAGCGTTGACGAGGGCAATGAAAAACTGTTTTTT
-	TRBV7-9	-	TRBJ2-1	CASSSNFQSSYNEQFF	TGTGCCAGCAGCTCAAACTTTCAAAGCTCCTACAATGAGCAGTTCTTC